A single sample is the source of the 12 T cell receptor beta chains below, sequenced in a study of T-cell reconstitution after alpha-beta-depleted transplantation in children. Preparation of the TCRbeta library used unique molecular identifiers. TCRdb recomputed calls from the PCR reads with MiXCR, one row per CDR3 protein. Of 200,000 to 250,000 distinct CDR3 sequences in the sample, under 30% were seen once. Sequencing used PBMCs, obtained before TCRalphabeta/CD19-depleted stem cell transplant. The receptors here all came from a girl aged 2 to 9 with Fanconi anemia, due to receive a stem cell transplant.

CDR3 nucleotides: TGCAGCGTCGAGGACTGGCCAGACGACGAGCAGTACTTC. Translated: CSVEDWPDDEQYF. V is TRBV29-1 and J is TRBJ2-7, with a possible D match to TRBD2 (5 bases). The CDR3 length is 13 residues. Trimming left V 6 bases short and J 5 bases short, with 17 bases between. Germline values: CDR1 SQVTM, CDR2 ANQGSEA.

This clonotype was detected a few times. This chain uses TRBV7-9 with TRBJ2-1, with 8 bases that match TRBD2. J lost 6 bases, V lost 2 bases, and 9 bases had no gene match. The CDR3 consists of 16 residues. Germline-derived CDR1 and CDR2 are SEHNR and FQNEAQ (reference sequence). The CDR3 loop reads CASSLFVGRAFNEQFF. CDR3 sequence (DNA): TGTGCCAGCAGCTTATTTGTCGGGAGGGCCTTCAATGAGCAGTTCTTC.

This chain links TRBV20-1 with TRBJ2-7, with D perhaps TRBD1 (6 bases). The CDR3 has 13 residues. V was shortened by 5 bases and J by 2 bases, with 13 bases between the two germline ends. Germline assignment: CDR1 DFQATT and CDR2 SNEGSKA (reference sequence). CDR3 DNA: TGCAGTGCTCCCAATACAGGGCCCTACGAGCAGTACTTC. Protein sequence: CSAPNTGPYEQYF.

J is TRBJ2-1 and V is TRBV7-2; D gene ambiguous. The CDR3 length is 14 residues. V shed 5 bases and J shed 2 bases, with 10 bases lying between them. The germline gives CDR1 SGHTA, CDR2 FQGNSA. In nucleotides, the CDR3 is TGTGCCAGCAGCGCCTCCTCTACCTACAATGAGCAGTTCTTC. Translated, it gives CASSASSTYNEQFF.

This clonotype has just a few counts. The V gene is TRBV20-1, the J gene TRBJ2-7, with a tentative D call TRBD1 (5 bases). Germline values: CDR1 DFQATT, CDR2 SNEGSKA (reference sequence). V lost 1 base to trimming and J lost 3 bases, with 10 bases between them. The CDR3 totals 13 residues. CDR3 residues: CSARGGRDYEQYF. The DNA for the CDR3 is TGCAGTGCTAGAGGAGGCAGGGACTACGAGCAGTACTTC.

This clonotype was found many times. This chain links TRBV20-1 with TRBJ2-7; 9 bases fit TRBD1. The CDR3 extends over 14 amino acids. Germline V gives CDR1 DFQATT, CDR2 SNEGSKA (reference sequence). The trim removed 6 bases at V and 3 bases at J, leaving 9 bases unmatched. CDR3 DNA sequence: TGCAGTGCCGCTCCCGGGACAGGGATCTACGAGCAGTACTTC. Translation gives CSAAPGTGIYEQYF.

This clonotype was counted a few times. The J gene is TRBJ2-3, the V gene TRBV29-1; D tentatively fits TRBD1 or TRBD2 (5 bases each). V was cut by 0 bases and J by 4 bases, with 8 bases left in between. The CDR3 is made up of 13 amino acids. Germline CDR1 reads SQVTM; CDR2 reads ANQGSEA. Here the CDR3 reads CSVEEGTPDTQYF. CDR3 sequence (DNA): TGCAGCGTTGAAGAGGGGACCCCAGATACGCAGTATTTT.

This clonotype was found many times. The chain couples TRBV27 to TRBJ1-6; possible D gene TRBD1, 6 bases. The V gene's germline CDR1 is MNHEY and CDR2 SMNVEV (reference sequence). V was trimmed by 0 bases and J by 6 bases, leaving 12 bases between them. The CDR3 is 16 amino acids. The DNA for the CDR3 is TGTGCCAGCAGTTTATCGAGGGCAGGGGTTAATTCACCCCTCCACTTT. Translation gives CASSLSRAGVNSPLHF.

This clonotype was seen more than once but under ten times. The rearrangement links TRBV6-6 to TRBJ1-5; tentatively, D is TRBD1 (6 bases). V gave up 6 bases and J gave up 4 bases, with 10 bases separating them. Germline lookup yields CDR1 MNHNY and CDR2 SVGAGI (reference sequence). The CDR3 contains 13 residues. CDR3 loop: CASSRDKNQPQHF. The CDR3 DNA reads as TGTGCCAGCAGCCGGGACAAAAATCAGCCCCAGCATTTT.

This clonotype was detected ten times or more. The chain links TRBV10-3 to TRBJ2-5; perhaps TRBD2 as D (7 bases). Germline loops: CDR1 ENHRY, CDR2 SYGVKD. This CDR3 contains 14 residues. Trimming pared 11 bases from V and 5 bases from J, leaving 21 bases between. As DNA, the CDR3 is TGTGCCGCCGGGGGGCCAGGCAGGACGGAGACCCAGTACTTC. Protein sequence: CAAGGPGRTETQYF.

The genes are TRBV12-3 or TRBV12-4 and TRBJ2-6; no clear D gene. V lost 3 bases, J lost 15 bases, and 3 bases lay in between. This CDR3 contains 9 residues. The CDR3 spells CASSLPLTF. CDR3 coding DNA: TGTGCCAGCAGTTTGCCCCTGACTTTC.

The V and J genes are TRBV6-5 and TRBJ2-7; D remains unclear. V was cut by 0 bases and J by 0 bases, with 12 bases left in between. Germline V CDR1 and CDR2: MNHEY, SVGAGI. The CDR3 runs to 16 residues. DNA for the CDR3: TGTGCCAGCAGTTACTCGGACGGTGAAAGCTCCTACGAGCAGTACTTC. Amino acids: CASSYSDGESSYEQYF.